This entry concerns a single TCR beta chain. Its specificity is not known. A multiplex PCR was run with 60 Vbeta primers and 13 Jbeta primers. Produced via immunoSEQ multiplex PCR; TCRdb's table is partial and in-frame only. This repertoire shows fewer than 200,000 clones, roughly four fifths found once; its top ten account for about 2.2%. These data are taken from a study of cytomegalovirus exposure and HLA in healthy donors. Points from the study as a whole: Available immune exposure information was restricted to CMV serostatus only. The dataset shows that most TCR sequences were rare, while some public TCRs occurred in many donors.

The length of the CDR3 is 14 residues. V was pared by 0 bases and J by 5 bases, with 8 bases between. Per germline, CDR1 SGDLS and CDR2 YYNGEE. The chain links TRBV9 to TRBJ1-4; D gene ambiguous. This TCR came from a woman in her 30s in good health and CMV-seronegative. The sequenced material came from PBMCs. CDR3 sequence (DNA): TGTGCCAGCAGCGTAGGTCCGGGGAATGAAAAACTGTTTTTT. Translated, it gives CASSVGPGNEKLFF.